The 26 T cell receptor beta chains listed next were all sequenced from one sample in a study of regulatory dendritic cells for organ transplantation. The repertoire was sequenced with immunoSEQ multiplex PCR; TCRdb's copy has only in-frame clones and lacks some. The table has fewer than 12,000 clones, roughly 70% seen once. Sequencing input: memory CD8+ T cells from blood. Subset of the sample: CD45RO+ memory T cells. Receptors were obtained from a human donor in good health.

V and J are TRBV7-9 and TRBJ2-2; unclear D gene. Trimming cost V 8 bases and J 10 bases, with 11 bases left between them. The germline gives CDR1 SEHNR, CDR2 FQNEAQ (reference sequence). CDR3 length equals 11 residues. CDR3 bases: TGTGCCAGCTCGAGGAGTTTGGAGCTGTTTTTT. Translation: CASSRSLELFF.

This clone was found a few times. The chain uses TRBV7-2 and TRBJ1-1, with a tentative D call TRBD1 (5 bases). With 7 bases removed from V and 0 bases from J, the gap between germline ends came to 21 bases. The CDR3 extends over 17 amino acids. The germline gives CDR1 SGHTA, CDR2 FQGNSA. The CDR3 is CASTYDPGTFMNTEAFF. The CDR3, as DNA: TGTGCCAGCACCTATGATCCCGGGACGTTTATGAACACTGAAGCTTTCTTT.

The chain uses TRBV4-2 and TRBJ2-3; 10 bases are shared with TRBD2. This CDR3 has 17 residues. Trimming took 0 bases from V and 4 from J; bases not matched to a gene: 7. Germline lookup yields CDR1 LGHNA and CDR2 YNFKEQ. In nucleotides, the CDR3 is TGTGCCAGCAGCCAAGATTTTAGCGGGAGGATCGCAGATACGCAGTATTTT. It is translated as CASSQDFSGRIADTQYF.

The V gene is TRBV6-6, the J gene TRBJ1-4; D unclear. This CDR3 has 15 amino acids. Germline V gives CDR1 MNHNY, CDR2 SVGAGI (reference sequence). The V end was cut by 10 bases, the J end by 0 bases, with 15 bases between. CDR3 nucleotide sequence: TGTGCCACGAGGCCCGCAGAGGCAACTAATGAAAAACTGTTTTTT. Translated, it gives CATRPAEATNEKLFF.

The J gene is TRBJ2-7, the V gene TRBV7-8; 8 nucleotides match TRBD1. Germline V gene sequence: CDR1 SGHVS, CDR2 FQNEAQ. The CDR3 consists of 15 residues. The trim removed 2 bases at V and 0 bases at J, leaving 3 bases unmatched. CDR3 DNA sequence: TGTGCCAGCAGCTTAAGACAGGGGATCTCCTACGAGCAGTACTTC. Protein sequence: CASSLRQGISYEQYF.

This clone was observed a few times. At the DNA level, this CDR3 is encoded by other sequences in the same sample as well. The V and J genes are TRBV9 and TRBJ2-7; 8 nucleotides agree with TRBD1. This CDR3 is built from 14 residues. Germline V gene data show CDR1 as SGDLS and CDR2 as YYNGEE. The V and J ends lost 0 bases and 2 bases, in that order; junction bases with no gene match: 1. CDR3 loop: CASSVGQGTYEQYF. The CDR3 nucleotides read TGTGCCAGCAGCGTAGGACAGGGGACCTACGAGCAGTACTTC.

A few counts support this clone. The rearrangement links TRBV4-1 to TRBJ2-1; no clear D gene. CDR1 MGHRA and CDR2 YSYEKL come from the germline V gene. The CDR3 is 16 amino acids. V dropped 0 bases and J dropped 1 base, with 10 bases sitting between them. The CDR3 nucleotides are TGCGCCAGCAGCCAAGATCTAAGTGGATCCTACAATGAGCAGTTCTTC. Protein product: CASSQDLSGSYNEQFF.

The chain carries TRBV13 and TRBJ2-5, with 9 bases that match TRBD1. The J call may be incorrect, as the DNA end agrees better with TRBJ2-7. CDR1 is PRHDT, CDR2 FYEKMQ, per germline (reference sequence). The length of the CDR3 is 14 residues. The CDR3 coding sequence is TGTGCCAGCAGCTTAAGGGACAGGGACTACGAGCAGTACTTC. This codes for CASSLRDRDYEQYF.

V and J are TRBV27 and TRBJ2-7; D tentatively reads TRBD1 or TRBD2 (6 bases each). V was pared by 4 bases and J by 3 bases, with 13 bases between. This CDR3 is 14 amino acids long. Germline V gene lookup returns CDR1 MNHEY and CDR2 SMNVEV (reference sequence). The CDR3 reads CASSSFGGNYEQYF. CDR3 coding DNA: TGTGCCAGCAGTTCTTTCGGGGGCAACTACGAGCAGTACTTC.

This clone was detected once. The chain carries TRBV27 and TRBJ2-1; maybe TRBD1 (5 bases). This CDR3 is built from 14 residues. Germline V gives CDR1 MNHEY, CDR2 SMNVEV (reference sequence). Trimming shortened V by 8 bases and J by 5 bases, and 16 bases separated the two germline ends. In nucleotides, the CDR3 is TGTGCCAGCCGTCAGGGTTCCGTCCACAATGAGCAGTTCTTC. Residues: CASRQGSVHNEQFF.

In the case of this clone: At the DNA level, this CDR3 is encoded by other sequences in the same sample as well. The genes are TRBV2 and TRBJ2-1; D unresolved. This CDR3 region has 16 residues. Per the germline V gene, CDR1 is SNHLY and CDR2 is FYNNEI. Trimming left V 0 bases short and J 0 bases short, with 9 bases between. The CDR3 protein is CASSEAEPSSYNEQFF. In DNA form, the CDR3 reads TGTGCCAGCAGTGAAGCGGAACCTAGCTCCTACAATGAGCAGTTCTTC. Complete variable domain (other parts from reference TRBV2 and TRBJ2-1): EPEVTQTPSHQVTQMGQEVILRCVPISNHLYFYWYRQILGQKVEFLVSFYNNEISEKSEIFDDQFSVERPDGSNFTLKIRSTKLEDSAMYFCASSEAEPSSYNEQFFGPGTRLTVL.

The chain recombines TRBV6-4 with TRBJ1-1, with a possible D match to TRBD1 (5 bases). The CDR3 runs to 13 residues. Per the germline V gene, CDR1 is MRHNA and CDR2 is SNTAGT. V was trimmed by 0 bases and J by 10 bases, leaving 12 bases between them. Here the CDR3 reads CASSDSTQGPAFF. CDR3 nucleotides: TGTGCCAGCAGTGACTCGACGCAGGGTCCAGCTTTCTTT.

V gene TRBV5-1 combines with J gene TRBJ1-5, with 8 bases fitting TRBD1. The CDR3 totals 14 residues. The junction had 2 bases not matched to a gene; V was cut back by 0 bases and J by 6 bases. Germline CDR1 SGHRS, CDR2 YFSETQ. The CDR3 DNA is TGCGCCAGCAGCTTGGAGACAGGGGCTCAGCCCCAGCATTTT. It encodes CASSLETGAQPQHF.

Of note for this clone: An end of the junction does not agree with germline; a read error may underlie this. The chain employs TRBV7-7 and TRBJ2-2; no firm D call. The CDR3 length is 16 residues. The germline V gene encodes CDR1 SSHAT and CDR2 FNYEAQ (reference sequence). DNA for the CDR3: TGTGCTAGCAGCTTAGTCCTGGAAAGGATTGGCGGGGAGCTGTTTTTT. Protein: CASSLVLERIGGELFF. Drawing the rest from reference TRBV7-7 and TRBJ2-2, the complete variable domain is GAGVSQSPRYKVTKRGQDVTLRCDPISSHATLYWYQQALGQGPEFLTYFNYEAQPDKSGLPSDRFSAERPEGSISTLTIQRTEQRDSAMYRCASSLVLERIGGELFFGEGSRLTVL.

Only a few counts were recorded for this clone. The chain has TRBV5-8 and TRBJ1-1; D possibly corresponds to TRBD1 (5 bases). The CDR3 is made up of 14 amino acids. Per germline, CDR1 SGHTS and CDR2 YDEGEE. The ends were cut back, 4 bases at V and 1 base at J, with 11 bases in the middle. The CDR3, as DNA: TGTGCCAGCAGCCCCAGGGTCGGGAACACTGAAGCTTTCTTT. Translated: CASSPRVGNTEAFF.

This clone was detected only a few times. The J gene is TRBJ1-1, the V gene TRBV27; TRBD1 might be the D (6 bases). The CDR3 runs to 12 residues. Germline values: CDR1 MNHEY, CDR2 SMNVEV (reference sequence). The V end was cut by 5 bases, the J end by 8 bases, with 12 bases between. CDR3 residues: CASSPPGQEAFF. The CDR3 bases are TGTGCCAGCAGTCCCCCCGGACAGGAAGCTTTCTTT.

The V gene is TRBV4-3, the J gene TRBJ1-2; TRBD1 aligns across 9 bases. The V segment lost 1 base and the J segment 6 bases; nucleotides outside the gene matches: 9. CDR3 length: 16 amino acids. Looked up from germline, CDR1 is LGHNA and CDR2 is YSLEER. The CDR3 loop reads CASSQVSQGAQNGYTF. CDR3 nucleotide sequence: TGCGCCAGCAGCCAAGTGTCACAGGGGGCGCAAAATGGCTACACCTTC.

The CDR3 is CASSLGRTETYEQYF. CDR3 DNA: TGTGCCAGCAGCTTAGGCCGGACAGAGACGTACGAGCAGTACTTC. The V call is TRBV13, the J call TRBJ2-7; tentatively, D is TRBD1 (6 bases). The germline gives CDR1 PRHDT, CDR2 FYEKMQ (reference sequence). The CDR3 length is 15 residues. Trimming took off 0 bases at V and 4 bases at J, with 13 bases between the two ends.

This rearrangement joins TRBV19 to TRBJ1-2, with a weak D call TRBD1 (5 bases). The germline CDR1 and CDR2 sequences are LNHDA and SQIVND (reference sequence). The CDR3 has 13 amino acids. Trimming took off 5 bases at V and 4 bases at J, with 11 bases between the two ends. CDR3 loop: CASSGATFYGYTF. The CDR3 DNA reads TGTGCCAGTAGTGGGGCTACCTTCTATGGCTACACCTTC.

The chain uses TRBV27 and TRBJ2-1; D is possibly TRBD1 (6 bases). The germline V gene has CDR1 MNHEY and CDR2 SMNVEV (reference sequence). This CDR3 spans 15 amino acids. V was cut by 2 bases and J by 7 bases, with 15 bases left in between. The CDR3: CASSLGGLSRNEQFF. The CDR3 DNA reads TGTGCCAGCAGTTTAGGGGGCCTCTCCCGGAATGAGCAGTTCTTC.

In its sample, this clone ranks as large. The chain joins TRBV30 to TRBJ1-3; unclear D gene. The CDR3 contains 11 residues. Per germline, CDR1 GTSNPN and CDR2 SVGIG (reference sequence). The V gene lost 3 bases and the J gene lost 4 bases, with 4 bases spanning the gap. The CDR3 protein is CAWRQGNTIYF. The CDR3 bases are TGTGCCTGGAGACAGGGAAACACCATATATTTT. The entire variable domain, with the rest obtained from reference TRBV30 and TRBJ1-3, is as follows: SQTIHQWPATLVQPVGSPLSLECTVEGTSNPNLYWYRQAAGRGLQLLFYSVGIGQISSEVPQNLSASRPQDRQFILSSKKLLLSDSGFYLCAWRQGNTIYFGEGSWLTVV.

The rearrangement links TRBV2 to TRBJ2-7; D is unresolved. Germline CDR1 reads SNHLY; CDR2 reads FYNNEI. V lost 7 bases to trimming and J lost 0 bases, with 10 bases between them. The CDR3 extends over 13 amino acids. The CDR3 DNA is TGTGCCAGCAACGACGCGAGCTCCTACGAGCAGTACTTC. This codes for CASNDASSYEQYF.

In nucleotides, the CDR3 is TGTGCCAGCAGCTTGGGCCCCAGGCCAGTTGAACCAGAAAATCAGCCCCAGCATTTT. It translates to CASSLGPRPVEPENQPQHF. This chain uses TRBV5-5 with TRBJ1-5; D is ambiguous. Deletions cut 0 bases from V and 4 bases from J, with 23 bases between. The CDR3 extends over 19 amino acids. Germline loops: CDR1 SGHKS, CDR2 YYEKEE (reference sequence). Full variable domain (remainder filled in from reference TRBV5-5 and TRBJ1-5): DAGVTQSPTHLIKTRGQQVTLRCSPISGHKSVSWYQQVLGQGPQFIFQYYEKEERGRGNFPDRFSARQFPNYSSELNVNALLLGDSALYLCASSLGPRPVEPENQPQHFGDGTRLSIL.

This chain uses TRBV7-6 with TRBJ2-7; tentative D call: TRBD1 (7 bases). V lost 5 bases and J lost 1, with 12 bases in between. This CDR3 contains 14 residues. Germline lookup yields CDR1 SGHVS and CDR2 FNYEAQ. The CDR3 nucleotides are TGTGCCAGCAGCGCGGGGACAGAGTCCTACGAGCAGTACTTC. The encoded protein is CASSAGTESYEQYF.

This chain joins TRBV6-1 and TRBJ2-7, with D possibly TRBD1 on 6 matching bases. From germline, CDR1 is MNHNS and CDR2 SASEGT. Trimming removed 2 bases at V and 3 bases at J, with 14 bases between. The CDR3 extends over 15 amino acids. CDR3 amino acids: CASSESRQGYYEQYF. The CDR3 DNA sequence: TGTGCCAGCAGTGAATCTAGGCAGGGGTACTACGAGCAGTACTTC.

This clone has just a few counts. The chain links TRBV7-6 to TRBJ2-7; a weak D match, TRBD2 (6 bases). CDR3 size: 15 residues. V was shortened by 1 base and J by 5 bases, with 15 bases between the two germline ends. Germline values: CDR1 SGHVS, CDR2 FNYEAQ. The CDR3: CASSLGAGGSDEQYF. The CDR3 DNA sequence: TGTGCCAGCAGCTTAGGGGCCGGGGGTAGCGACGAGCAGTACTTC.